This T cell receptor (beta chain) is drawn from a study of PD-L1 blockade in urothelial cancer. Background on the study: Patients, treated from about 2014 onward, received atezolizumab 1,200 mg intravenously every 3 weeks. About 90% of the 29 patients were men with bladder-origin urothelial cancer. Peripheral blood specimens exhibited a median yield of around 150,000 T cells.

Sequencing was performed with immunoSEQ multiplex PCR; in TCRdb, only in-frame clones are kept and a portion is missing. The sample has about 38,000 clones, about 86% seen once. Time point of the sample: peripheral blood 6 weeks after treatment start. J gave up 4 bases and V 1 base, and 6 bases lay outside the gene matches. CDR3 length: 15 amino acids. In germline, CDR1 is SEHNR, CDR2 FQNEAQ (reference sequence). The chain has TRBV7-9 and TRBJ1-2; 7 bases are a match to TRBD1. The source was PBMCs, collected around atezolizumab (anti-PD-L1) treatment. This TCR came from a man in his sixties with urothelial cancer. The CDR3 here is CASSLGGDRAYGYTF. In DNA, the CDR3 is TGTGCCAGCAGCTTAGGGGGAGACAGGGCCTATGGCTACACCTTC.